This T cell receptor (beta chain) was identified in a study of a mutant IDH1 vaccine in newly diagnosed glioma. Notes on the study in general: Researchers report vaccine-induced immune responses in over 90% of patients.

Trimming pared 2 bases from V and 9 bases from J, leaving 14 bases between. The germline V gene has CDR1 MNHEY and CDR2 SVGAGI. CDR3 length: 14 residues. This clone has only one observation. Its antigen is unknown. Method: immunoSEQ multiplex PCR; TCRdb's copy keeps in-frame clones and lacks some. The sample contains over 40,000 clones, over 75% of which appear only once. This sample's time point: week 35, safety follow-up. Vaccine doses each comprised 300 ug of mutant IDH1 20-mer peptide, with topical imiquimod. Those who donated had recent WHO grade 3 or 4 IDH1-mutant, ATRX-lost astrocytomas. The chain links TRBV6-5 to TRBJ1-5; D gene uncertain. Sample: PBMCs, taken from a glioma patient whose treatment included an IDH1 peptide vaccine. The sequence came from a man in his forties with glioma. For the CDR3, the DNA is TGTGCCAGCAGTTACGATAGCGGAGCGCGGCCCCAGCATTTT. This gives the protein CASSYDSGARPQHF.